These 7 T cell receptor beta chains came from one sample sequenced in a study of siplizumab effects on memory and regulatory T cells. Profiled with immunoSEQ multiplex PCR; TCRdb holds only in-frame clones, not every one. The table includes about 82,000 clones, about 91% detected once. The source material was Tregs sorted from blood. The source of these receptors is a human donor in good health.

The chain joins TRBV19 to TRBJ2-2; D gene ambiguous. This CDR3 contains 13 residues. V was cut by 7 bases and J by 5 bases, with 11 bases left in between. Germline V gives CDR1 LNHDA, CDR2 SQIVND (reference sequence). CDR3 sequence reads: CASKGIRTGELFF. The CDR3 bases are TGTGCCAGTAAGGGTATTAGAACCGGGGAGCTGTTTTTT.

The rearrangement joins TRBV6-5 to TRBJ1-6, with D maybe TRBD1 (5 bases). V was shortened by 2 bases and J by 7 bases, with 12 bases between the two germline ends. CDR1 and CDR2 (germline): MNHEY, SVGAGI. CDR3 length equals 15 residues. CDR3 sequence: CASSYEGALNSPLHF. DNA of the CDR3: TGTGCCAGCAGTTACGAAGGGGCGCTAAATTCACCCCTCCACTTT.

The DNA for the CDR3 is TGCGCCAGCAGCCTAAGCCGGGGAATTCCCTACAATGAGCAGTTCTTC. Amino acid sequence: CASSLSRGIPYNEQFF. The V and J genes are TRBV4-3 and TRBJ2-1; tentative D call: TRBD2 (5 bases). This CDR3 comprises 16 residues. Trimming took off 4 bases at V and 2 bases at J, with 15 bases between the two ends. Germline V CDR1 and CDR2: LGHNA, YSLEER.

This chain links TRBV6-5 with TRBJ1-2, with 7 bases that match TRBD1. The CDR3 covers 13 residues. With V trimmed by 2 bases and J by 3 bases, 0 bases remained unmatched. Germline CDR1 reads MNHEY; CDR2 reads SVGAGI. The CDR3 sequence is CASSYGTDYGYTF. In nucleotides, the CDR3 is TGTGCCAGCAGTTACGGGACAGACTATGGCTACACCTTC.

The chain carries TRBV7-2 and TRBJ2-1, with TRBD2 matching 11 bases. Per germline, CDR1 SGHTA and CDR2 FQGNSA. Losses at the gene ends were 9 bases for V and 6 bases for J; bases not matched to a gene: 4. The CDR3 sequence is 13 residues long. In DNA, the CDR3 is TGTGCCAGTATCACTAGCGGGGGCAATGAGCAGTTCTTC. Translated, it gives CASITSGGNEQFF.

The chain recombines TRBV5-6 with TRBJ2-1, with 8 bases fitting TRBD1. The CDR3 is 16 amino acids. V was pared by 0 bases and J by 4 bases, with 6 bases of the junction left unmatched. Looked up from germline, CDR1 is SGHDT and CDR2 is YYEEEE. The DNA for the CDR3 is TGTGCCAGCAGCTTGGCTTCTTGGGACAGGTACAATGAGCAGTTCTTC. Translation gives CASSLASWDRYNEQFF.

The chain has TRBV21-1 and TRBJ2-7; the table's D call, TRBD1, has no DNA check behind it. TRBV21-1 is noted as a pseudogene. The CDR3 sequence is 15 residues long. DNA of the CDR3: TGTGCCAGCAGCTGTCCCCTTGGACAGGGTTACGAGCAGTACTTC. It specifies CASSCPLGQGYEQYF.